Listed here is a single T cell receptor (beta chain). Its specificity is unknown. This sample was taken from a study of shared clonotypes between healthy human individuals. Study summary: Donors consisted of a couple of women and a few men between 18 and 49.

General observations from the study: The study generally estimated greater richness for naive than memory subsets.

Several immunoSEQ plates received, in even portions, the genomic DNA of each subset. Per the study methods: There were no quality scores in the junction-only immunoSEQ sequences, so filtering differed. Data came from immunoSEQ multiplex PCR; TCRdb stores just in-frame clones and leaves some out. The DNA gave D and trimming, while V, J and clone size come from that table. The sample holds about 960,000 clones, approximately 76% seen once. Germline V gene sequence: CDR1 SGHNT, CDR2 YENEEA. The CDR3 is made up of 17 amino acids. The V end was cut by 3 bases, the J end by 5 bases, with 19 bases between. Sample: memory CD4+ T cells sorted from blood. The subset here: CD45RA-negative fraction. The genes are TRBV11-3 and TRBJ2-2; the D call may be TRBD1 or TRBD2 (6 bases each). The TCR was taken from a man younger than 35 in good health. The chain's CDR3 is CASSFSRGEGRTGELFF. The CDR3 DNA sequence: TGTGCCAGCAGCTTCTCGAGGGGGGAAGGCCGTACCGGGGAGCTGTTTTTT.